A selection of T cell receptor beta chains follows, all from one sample in a study of OX40 agonist ivuxolimab in advanced cancers. Generated by immunoSEQ multiplex PCR, the TCRdb table keeps only in-frame clones and is missing some. The sample comprises some 45,000 clones, approximately 82% of which are singletons, and roughly 2.6% rests with the top ten. Sequencing was performed on CD4+ or CD8+ T cells sorted from blood, taken in a trial of the OX40 agonist ivuxolimab. The receptors come from an adult with an advanced solid tumor such as melanoma, head and neck, liver or kidney cancer. CDR3s include the opening cysteine and the closing phenylalanine or tryptophan. Fields, in order: D gene, J gene, V gene, clone size, CDR3 protein, CDR3 DNA. A D gene is named only where the DNA matches it firmly. Size is omitted from some rows. Given values are once, few, many or a class for expanded clones.

>TRBD1|TRBJ1-1|TRBV6-5|-
CASSRNSGTGTEAFF
TGTGCCAGCAGTCGGAATTCTGGGACAGGGACTGAAGCTTTCTTT
>-|TRBJ1-6|TRBV10-1|-
CASSEGNSPLHF
TGCGCCAGCAGTGAAGGAAATTCACCCCTCCACTTT
>-|TRBJ1-1|TRBV4-1|-
CASSQQAVWGSTEAFF
TGCGCCAGCAGCCAGCAGGCCGTGTGGGGGAGCACTGAAGCTTTCTTT
>-|TRBJ1-4|TRBV9|-
CASSYRSAHNEKLFF
TGTGCCAGCAGCTACCGCTCGGCTCACAATGAAAAACTGTTTTTT
>TRBD1|TRBJ1-2|TRBV30|once
CAWSLRTGGYTF
TGTGCCTGGAGTCTCCGGACAGGAGGCTACACCTTC
>-|TRBJ1-1|TRBV7-2|-
CASSRQGGDTEAFF
TGTGCCAGCAGCCGGCAGGGAGGGGACACTGAAGCTTTCTTT
>TRBD1|TRBJ2-7|TRBV9|-
CASSVAPQGVYEQYF
TGTGCCAGCAGCGTAGCCCCCCAGGGGGTGTACGAGCAGTACTTC
>-|TRBJ1-1|TRBV19|-
CASSKAANTEAFF
TGTGCCAGTAGTAAGGCAGCGAACACTGAAGCTTTCTTT
>-|TRBJ1-5|TRBV5-6|-
CASSVGRQGYQPQHF
TGTGCCAGCAGCGTCGGGCGGCAGGGCTATCAGCCCCAGCATTTT
>-|TRBJ1-2|TRBV18|-
CASSPTGMDYGYTF
TGTGCCAGCTCACCAACAGGGATGGACTATGGCTACACCTTC
>-|TRBJ2-7|TRBV6-5|few
CASSYNGGDEQYF
TGTGCCAGCAGTTACAACGGGGGAGACGAGCAGTACTTC
>TRBD2|TRBJ2-1|TRBV5-1|-
CASRPLAGASEQFF
TGCGCCAGCAGACCACTAGCGGGAGCCTCTGAGCAGTTCTTC
>-|TRBJ2-7|TRBV21-1|-
CASSKVGLAGGPAYEQYF
TGTGCCAGCAGCAAAGTCGGCCTAGCGGGAGGGCCGGCCTACGAGCAGTACTTC
>-|TRBJ1-6|TRBV6-6|-
CASSYGEGSSPLHF
TGTGCCAGCAGTTACGGGGAGGGAAGTTCACCCCTCCACTTT
>TRBD2|TRBJ2-7|TRBV5-4|-
CASSQDPGLAGHSYEQYF
TGTGCCAGCAGCCAAGACCCGGGACTAGCGGGGCACTCCTACGAGCAGTACTTC
>-|TRBJ1-1|TRBV4-2|-
CASSRIQRMNTEAFF
TGTGCCAGCAGCCGTATACAGCGGATGAACACTGAAGCTTTCTTT
>TRBD2|TRBJ2-1|TRBV7-2|-
CASSSTGASGIYNEQFF
TGTGCCAGCAGCTCCACTGGGGCTAGCGGGATCTACAATGAGCAGTTCTTC
>-|TRBJ1-6|TRBV2|-
CASSTGNSPLHF
TGTGCCAGCAGTACAGGGAATTCACCCCTCCACTTT
>-|TRBJ1-1|TRBV7-4|-
CASSLRLRGTEAFF
TGTGCCAGCAGCTTAAGGTTACGGGGCACTGAAGCTTTCTTT
>-|TRBJ2-4|TRBV15|-
CATSRGGKNIQYF
TGTGCCACCAGCAGAGGGGGCAAAAACATTCAGTACTTC
>-|TRBJ2-1|TRBV25-1|once
CASSEYLGDSYNEQFF
TGTGCCAGCAGTGAATATCTAGGTGACTCCTACAATGAGCAGTTCTTC
>-|TRBJ2-3|TRBV7-9|-
CASTEFRTDPTDTQYF
TGTGCCAGCACCGAGTTTCGGACGGATCCCACAGATACGCAGTATTTT